The rows below give T cell receptor beta chains drawn from one sample of a study of STAT3 mutations in large granular lymphocyte leukemia. The data were produced by immunoSEQ multiplex PCR, yet TCRdb's version contains in-frame clones alone and is incomplete. Among about 19,000 clones listed, approximately 90% were seen once. Sequenced material: peripheral blood mononuclear cells. The receptor set was obtained from a man in his 60s with T-cell large granular lymphocyte leukemia. Some clones in this sample may be carry-over from other donors' samples. Each CDR3 is given with its conserved first and last residue. The D gene is left open where the match is weak. Clone sizes are given selectively: once, few, many, or a class where the clone is expanded.

J | length | V | size | D | DNA | CDR3
TRBJ1-5 | 15 | TRBV5-5 | once | - | TGTGCCAGCAGCTTGGAAGTTCGGGGGCATCAGCCCCAGCATTTT | CASSLEVRGHQPQHF
TRBJ2-7 | 19 | TRBV4-1 | - | TRBD1 | TGCGCCAGCAGCCAAGATATTCCCCTCCCGGGACAGGGGGCTCACGAGCAGTACTTC | CASSQDIPLPGQGAHEQYF
TRBJ2-5 | 16 | TRBV4-3 | - | - | TGCGCCAGCAGCCAAGGCCTCGACAGGATCCCAGAGACCCAGTACTTC | CASSQGLDRIPETQYF
TRBJ2-5 | 15 | TRBV2 | - | TRBD2 | TGTGCCAGCAGTGCTTCCAACCGGCGGGGGGAGACCCAGTACTTC | CASSASNRRGETQYF
TRBJ2-7 | 16 | TRBV2 | - | - | TGTGCCAGCGGAGGGGCTTTGGCTCTTCTGGTCTACGAGCAGTACTTC | CASGGALALLVYEQYF
TRBJ2-1 | 14 | TRBV29-1 | - | - | TGCAGCGTTGAGGATCCGGGACAACGGTGGGAGCAGTTCTTC | CSVEDPGQRWEQFF
TRBJ1-5 | 14 | TRBV27 | - | - | TGTGCCAGCAGTTTACATGGGGGAGGACAGCCCCAGCATTTT | CASSLHGGGQPQHF
TRBJ2-1 | 13 | TRBV5-6 | - | - | TGTGCCAGCAGCCCGGGGCGAGAGCGTGAGCAGTTCTTC | CASSPGREREQFF
TRBJ2-2 | 14 | TRBV10-3 | - | TRBD2 | TGTGCCACATCCCAGCGGGAGTTGGCCGGGGAGCTGTTTTTT | CATSQRELAGELFF
TRBJ2-3 | 16 | TRBV5-4 | - | - | TGTGCCAGCAGCAGGTGGGGGAGGTCTAGCACAGATACGCAGTATTTT | CASSRWGRSSTDTQYF
TRBJ2-7 | 11 | TRBV6-5 | - | - | TGTGCCAGCAGTGGGCTCCACGAGCAGTACTTC | CASSGLHEQYF
TRBJ2-7 | 12 | TRBV11-2 | - | - | TGTGCCAGCAGCCGTTGGAGCTACGAGCAGTACTTC | CASSRWSYEQYF
TRBJ2-1 | 13 | TRBV9 | - | - | TGTGCCAGCAGCGTAGACGAGCTTGGTGAGCAGTTCTTC | CASSVDELGEQFF
TRBJ2-7 | 12 | TRBV5-5 | few | TRBD1 | TGTGCCAGCAGCTTAGGCCCCACAGGGGACCACTTC | CASSLGPTGDHF
TRBJ1-6 | 16 | TRBV9 | - | TRBD1 | TGTGCCAGCAGCGCGCAAGGGACAGAATCTAATTCACCCCTCCACTTT | CASSAQGTESNSPLHF
TRBJ2-3 | 15 | TRBV11-2 | - | - | TGTGCCAGCAGCCCTACAGCTTTTAGCACAGATACGCAGTATTTT | CASSPTAFSTDTQYF
TRBJ1-3 | 15 | TRBV6-6 | - | TRBD1 | TGTGCCAGCAGTTACAGGGGGCAGGGTGGAAACACCATATATTTT | CASSYRGQGGNTIYF
TRBJ2-3 | 15 | TRBV7-2 | - | TRBD2 | TGTGCCAGCAGGGGACTAGCGACTAGCACAGATACGCAGTATTTT | CASRGLATSTDTQYF
TRBJ2-7 | 16 | TRBV4-2 | - | TRBD2 | TGTGCCAGCAGCCAAGGGGGGGGGACTCAATCTTACGAGCAGTACTTC | CASSQGGGTQSYEQYF
TRBJ2-6 | 18 | TRBV4-1 | - | - | TGCGCCAGCAGCCAAGAGTCCAGGGGTCCCTCTGGGGCCAACGTCCTGACTTTC | CASSQESRGPSGANVLTF
TRBJ1-5 | 14 | TRBV29-1 | - | - | TGCAGCGTTGCCACAGCGGGAAGCAATCAGCCCCAGCATTTT | CSVATAGSNQPQHF
TRBJ2-1 | 14 | TRBV29-1 | - | TRBD2 | TGCAGCGCTTCCCGGGACTACCCCTACAATGAGCAGTTCTTC | CSASRDYPYNEQFF
TRBJ2-3 | 15 | TRBV28 | - | - | TGTGCCAGCAGTTATGCGCAGCCCCGCACAGATACGCAGTATTTT | CASSYAQPRTDTQYF
TRBJ2-7 | 13 | TRBV4-3 | - | TRBD2 | TGCGCCAGCAGCCAAGGGGACTACTACGAGCAGTACTTC | CASSQGDYYEQYF
TRBJ2-3 | 17 | TRBV7-9 | - | TRBD2 | TGTGCCAGCAGCCTTGCCCGACTAGCGGGAGCCCCAGATACGCAGTATTTT | CASSLARLAGAPDTQYF
TRBJ1-4 | 14 | TRBV15 | - | - | TGTGCCACCACTCCACGGCGATTCGGTGAAAAACTGTTTTTT | CATTPRRFGEKLFF
TRBJ2-7 | 13 | TRBV5-4 | - | - | TGTGCCAGCAGCTCGGGCAGTCAGTACGAGCAGTACTTC | CASSSGSQYEQYF
TRBJ2-1 | 11 | TRBV7-9 | - | - | TGTGCCAGCAGCTTACTAGGTGAGCAGTTCTTC | CASSLLGEQFF
TRBJ2-7 | 15 | TRBV28 | - | TRBD2 | TGTGCCAGCAGTTTCCCTAGCGGGAGGGCCTACGAGCAGTACTTC | CASSFPSGRAYEQYF
TRBJ2-4 | 13 | TRBV27 | few | - | TGTGCCAGCAGCTGGCCAGCCAAAAACATTCAGTACTTC | CASSWPAKNIQYF
TRBJ2-3 | 12 | TRBV28 | once | - | TGTGCCAGCAGTTCAGTCGTGGTTGCGCAGTATTTT | CASSSVVVAQYF
TRBJ2-7 | 17 | TRBV15 | - | - | TGTGCCACCAGCAGAGATTTCGGGACATCTCTCTCCTACGAGCAGTACTTC | CATSRDFGTSLSYEQYF
TRBJ2-7 | 14 | TRBV5-6 | - | TRBD2 | TGTGCCAGCAGCTTGAGCGGGAGGGCCTACGAGCAGTACTTC | CASSLSGRAYEQYF
TRBJ2-7 | 15 | TRBV30 | - | - | TGTGCCTGGAGTAAGGCGCTTGGGGGCCACTACGAGCAGTACTTC | CAWSKALGGHYEQYF
TRBJ2-2 | 14 | TRBV18 | - | - | TGTGCCAGCTCGCCGGAGAGACAGACCGGGGAGCTGTTTTTT | CASSPERQTGELFF
TRBJ2-3 | 17 | TRBV28 | - | - | TGTGCCAGCAGTTCAGTAGGGGTCCCCTTATACACAGATACGCAGTATTTT | CASSSVGVPLYTDTQYF
TRBJ2-7 | 14 | TRBV6-5 | once | - | TGTGCCAGCAGCCCCGGGTCGACATACTACGAGCAGTACTTC | CASSPGSTYYEQYF
TRBJ2-2 | 15 | TRBV6-6 | - | - | TGTGCCAGCAGTTACACGGGATTAAACACCGGGGAGCTGTTTTTT | CASSYTGLNTGELFF
TRBJ1-5 | 16 | TRBV27 | - | - | TGTGCCAGCAGCTCGCCGGGGGGGGCGGTAAATCAGCCCCAGCATTTT | CASSSPGGAVNQPQHF
TRBJ2-1 | 13 | TRBV7-9 | - | - | TGTGCCAGCAGCTTATCTCAGGGCGACAGGTCGATCTTC | CASSLSQGDRSIF
TRBJ2-6 | 15 | TRBV5-1 | - | - | TGCGCCAGCAGCTTGGTGGTCTCTGGGGCCAACGTCCTGACTTTC | CASSLVVSGANVLTF
TRBJ1-1 | 15 | TRBV4-3 | - | TRBD1 | TGCGCCAGCAGCCAAGATGCAGGGGGGGGTACTGAAGCTTTCTTT | CASSQDAGGGTEAFF
TRBJ2-3 | 14 | TRBV7-9 | - | TRBD2 | TGTGCCAGCAGCTGGGGGACTAGCGCTGATACGCAGTATTTT | CASSWGTSADTQYF
TRBJ2-3 | 23 | TRBV12-5 | - | TRBD2 | TGTGCTAGTGGTTACCACACACCCCGCCGACTAGCGTGGCTTTACGGGGGCACAGATACGCAGTATTTT | CASGYHTPRRLAWLYGGTDTQYF
TRBJ2-7 | 15 | TRBV5-1 | - | TRBD2 | TGCGCCAGCAGCTTGGGGGGAGCGGGAGGAGAAGAGCAGTACTTC | CASSLGGAGGEEQYF
TRBJ1-1 | 14 | TRBV18 | - | - | TGTGCCAGCTCACGTCAACAGGGAGATACTGAAGCTTTCTTT | CASSRQQGDTEAFF
TRBJ2-3 | 15 | TRBV6-6 | - | - | TGTGCCAGCAGTTACTCGTCGGAGTGGGGAGATACGCAGTATTTT | CASSYSSEWGDTQYF
TRBJ2-5 | 15 | TRBV19 | - | TRBD2 | TGTGCCAGTAGTATCTCTAGCGGGAGGTCGGAGACCCAGTACTTC | CASSISSGRSETQYF
TRBJ2-3 | 15 | TRBV18 | - | - | TGTGCCAGCGTCACGGGCCAGGGGAAGACAGATACGCAGTATTTT | CASVTGQGKTDTQYF
TRBJ1-3 | 15 | TRBV7-8 | - | - | TGTGCCAGCAGCTTGCACGACGACTCTGGAAACACCATATATTTT | CASSLHDDSGNTIYF
TRBJ1-2 | 14 | TRBV7-2 | - | TRBD1 | TGTGCCAGCAGCGGGGGGACAGGGGGATATGGCTACACCTTC | CASSGGTGGYGYTF
TRBJ1-5 | 16 | TRBV5-1 | - | - | TGCGCCAGCAGCTTGGATGGCAGGGCCGGCCATCAGCCCCAGCATTTT | CASSLDGRAGHQPQHF
TRBJ2-3 | 14 | TRBV7-2 | - | - | TGTGCCAGCAGCCCAACTAGTACCACAGATACGCAGTATTTT | CASSPTSTTDTQYF
TRBJ2-1 | 15 | TRBV9 | - | TRBD2 | TGTGCCAGCAGCCCGACTAGCGGGACTGACAATGAGCAGTTCTTC | CASSPTSGTDNEQFF
TRBJ2-2 | 16 | TRBV5-1 | - | TRBD1 | TGCGCCAGCAGCTTTATGACAGGGCAGGGCACCGGGGAGCTGTTTTTT | CASSFMTGQGTGELFF
TRBJ1-1 | 14 | TRBV6-5 | few | - | TGTGCCAGCAAGAGAGGGGGAATGAACACTGAAGCTTTCTTT | CASKRGGMNTEAFF
TRBJ2-3 | 15 | TRBV18 | - | - | TGTGCCAGCTCCCCAAAGTGGGGGGATACAGATACGCAGTATTTT | CASSPKWGDTDTQYF
TRBJ1-4 | 12 | TRBV29-1 | - | TRBD1 | TGCAGCGCGAGGACAGGGGATGAAAAACTGTTTTTT | CSARTGDEKLFF